These 11 T cell receptor beta chains share one sample of origin, sequenced in a study of cytomegalovirus exposure and HLA in healthy donors. This table comes from immunoSEQ multiplex PCR, and its TCRdb copy is limited to in-frame clones, with some not included. This sample has roughly 110,000 clones, with about 85% found just once. Sample: PBMCs. Receptors were obtained from a woman under 30 in good health and CMV-seropositive.

The CDR3 sequence: CASTGQSTEAFF. In DNA, the CDR3 is TGTGCCAGCACCGGACAGTCGACTGAAGCTTTCTTT. J is TRBJ1-1 and V is TRBV2; D perhaps matches TRBD1 (6 bases). V shed 7 bases and J shed 5 bases, with 11 bases lying between them. The CDR3 has 12 residues. The germline V gene encodes CDR1 SNHLY and CDR2 FYNNEI.

This chain links TRBV28 with TRBJ1-1; tentative D call: TRBD1 (6 bases). Germline V gene lookup returns CDR1 MDHEN and CDR2 SYDVKM. The CDR3 spans 16 residues. V was shortened by 6 bases and J by 2 bases, with 19 bases between the two germline ends. The DNA of the CDR3 is TGTGCCAGCAGCCCTTGGGGGCGAGGTATTAACACTGAAGCTTTCTTT. Translated, it gives CASSPWGRGINTEAFF.

This chain joins TRBV6-5 and TRBJ2-3, with 10 bases fitting TRBD2. Germline V gives CDR1 MNHEY, CDR2 SVGAGI. This CDR3 contains 16 residues. V lost 4 bases and J lost 4; bases outside the gene matches: 8. The CDR3 region has the DNA TGTGCCAGCAGTTTCCCTAGCGGGGGACGGTCAGATACGCAGTATTTT. This sequence encodes CASSFPSGGRSDTQYF.

The chain links TRBV7-2 to TRBJ1-4; maybe TRBD1 (5 bases). This CDR3 contains 13 residues. The germline V and J ends were trimmed by 8 bases and 1 base, with 8 bases remaining between them. The germline gives CDR1 SGHTA, CDR2 FQGNSA. CDR3 protein: CASATVTNEKLFF. CDR3 nucleotide sequence: TGTGCCAGCGCGACAGTAACTAATGAAAAACTGTTTTTT.

The V call is TRBV5-5, the J call TRBJ2-7; tentatively, D is TRBD1 (6 bases). The V end was cut by 4 bases, the J end by 5 bases, with 19 bases between. This CDR3 is built from 15 residues. Germline values: CDR1 SGHKS, CDR2 YYEKEE (reference sequence). CDR3 DNA: TGTGCCAGCAGCCAATCCACGACAGGTCCAGACGAGCAGTACTTC. Translating gives CASSQSTTGPDEQYF.

The rearrangement joins TRBV7-9 to TRBJ1-4, with 8 bases lining up with TRBD1. Trimming took 3 bases from V and 6 from J; bases not matched to a gene: 6. Germline CDR1 and CDR2: SEHNR and FQNEAQ (reference sequence). The CDR3 has 15 residues. This chain's CDR3 is CASSLDRVYYEKLFF. The CDR3 nucleotides read TGTGCCAGCAGCTTGGACAGGGTATATTATGAAAAACTGTTTTTT.

The rearrangement links TRBV25-1 to TRBJ2-1, with TRBD1 identical over 7 bases. Germline loops: CDR1 MGHDK, CDR2 SYGVNS. V shed 3 bases and J 0 bases; nucleotides not matched to a gene: 8. The CDR3 is 17 residues long. The CDR3 loop reads CASSDSNRDSSYNEQFF. The CDR3 bases are TGTGCCAGCAGTGATTCGAACCGGGACAGCTCCTACAATGAGCAGTTCTTC.

The genes are TRBV28 and TRBJ2-1; unclear D gene. Germline lookup yields CDR1 MDHEN and CDR2 SYDVKM. CDR3 length equals 14 residues. V lost 7 bases to trimming and J lost 4 bases, with 14 bases between them. The CDR3 spells CASNHLETYNEQFF. As DNA, the CDR3 is TGTGCCAGCAATCACTTAGAGACATACAATGAGCAGTTCTTC.

The chain is built from TRBV6-5 and TRBJ2-3; possibly TRBD2 for D (6 bases). This CDR3 contains 12 residues. Germline V gene data show CDR1 as MNHEY and CDR2 as SVGAGI. V gave up 4 bases and J gave up 6 bases, with 8 bases separating them. CDR3 sequence (DNA): TGTGCCAGCAGTTCGGGACTTGATACGCAGTATTTT. As protein: CASSSGLDTQYF.

The rearrangement joins TRBV10-3 to TRBJ1-4; 10 bases map to TRBD1. V lost 6 bases, J lost 7 bases, and 8 bases stayed unmatched. CDR3 length: 15 amino acids. Germline assignment: CDR1 ENHRY and CDR2 SYGVKD. CDR3 coding DNA: TGTGCCATCAGACCCGGGACAGGGGATGGTGAAAAACTGTTTTTT. It is translated as CAIRPGTGDGEKLFF.

The chain uses TRBV27 and TRBJ2-3; the D gene is possibly TRBD1 (6 bases). The CDR3 totals 19 residues. CDR1 is MNHEY and CDR2 is SMNVEV in the germline V gene (reference sequence). Trimming removed 5 bases at V and 5 bases at J, with 29 bases between. CDR3 residues: CASSRYGQLQAGVRDTQYF. The CDR3, as DNA: TGTGCCAGCAGTCGATATGGACAGTTACAGGCCGGGGTTAGAGATACGCAGTATTTT.